This T cell receptor (beta chain) was profiled in a study of blood T cell repertoires in COVID-19. In the original analysis: Nucleated cell counts were estimated from reference gene primer amplification. Assay: immunoSEQ multiplex PCR; the TCRdb copy retains only in-frame clones and omits some. V and J calls and clone size are as listed in that table; D and trimming were resolved from the DNA. Of 45,000 to 65,000 clones in the sample, over 90% were seen once. Sequencing was carried out using peripheral blood. The receptor was isolated from a man in his forties or fifties with acute or convalescent COVID-19.

CDR3 sequence reads: CASSQRASGIGETQYF. CDR3 sequence (DNA): TGTGCCAGCAGCCAGCGGGCTAGCGGGATAGGTGAGACCCAGTACTTC. The chain recombines TRBV11-3 with TRBJ2-5, with 9 bases that match TRBD2. CDR3 length: 16 residues. J lost 5 bases, V lost 5 bases, and 12 bases had no gene match. The germline CDR1 and CDR2 sequences are SGHNT and YENEEA. Filled out from reference TRBV11-3 and TRBJ2-5, the complete variable domain reads EAGVVQSPRYKIIEKKQPVAFWCNPISGHNTLYWYLQNLGQGPELLIRYENEEAVDDSQLPKDRFSAERLKGVDSTLKIQPAELGDSAVYLCASSQRASGIGETQYFGPGTRLLVL.